This TCR beta chain was observed in a study of shared clonotypes between healthy human individuals. Remarks on this clone: Its antigen is unknown.

Study-level findings and limits: Compared with clonotypes that all four donors shared, non-shared clonotypes had lower generation probabilities.

Sequencing used immunoSEQ multiplex PCR; TCRdb keeps in-frame clones, though not all of them. The sample lists over a million clones, around 95% occurring once. The clonotype was recovered from a young man in good health. The sequenced sample was naive CD4+ T cells sorted from blood. Subset: CD45RA+ positively selected.

The CDR3 coding sequence is TGTGCCAGTAGCCTGCCTGATCCTAGCACAGATACGCAGTATTTT. Protein product: CASSLPDPSTDTQYF. The chain carries TRBV19 and TRBJ2-3; D is uncertain. V shed 6 bases and J shed 0 bases, with 13 bases lying between them. This CDR3 comprises 15 residues. Germline CDR1 is LNHDA and CDR2 is SQIVND (reference sequence).